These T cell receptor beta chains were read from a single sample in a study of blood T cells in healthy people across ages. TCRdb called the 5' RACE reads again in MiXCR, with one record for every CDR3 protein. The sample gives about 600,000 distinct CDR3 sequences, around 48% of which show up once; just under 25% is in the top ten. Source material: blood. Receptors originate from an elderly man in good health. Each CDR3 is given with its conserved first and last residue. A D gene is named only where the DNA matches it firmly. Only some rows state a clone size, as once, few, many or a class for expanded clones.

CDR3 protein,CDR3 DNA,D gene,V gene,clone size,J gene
CAITRDSREYGYTF,TGTGCCATCACCCGGGACTCCCGCGAGTATGGCTACACCTTC,.,TRBV10-3,.,TRBJ1-2
CSVEGMGGAWKNEQFF,TGCAGCGTTGAGGGTATGGGGGGCGCTTGGAAAAATGAGCAGTTCTTC,.,TRBV29-1,.,TRBJ2-1
CSAGPGTSGFPYEQFF,TGCAGTGCTGGCCCCGGGACTAGCGGGTTTCCGTATGAGCAGTTCTTC,TRBD2,TRBV20-1,.,TRBJ2-1
CSAGRRDNFLVEQYF,TGCAGTGCTGGAAGGCGGGACAACTTCCTAGTTGAGCAGTACTTC,.,TRBV20-1,.,TRBJ2-7
CASSWRAGQPYEQYF,TGCGCCAGCAGCTGGCGGGCCGGACAGCCTTACGAGCAGTACTTC,.,TRBV5-1,.,TRBJ2-7
CASSWGQGATDTQYF,TGTGCCAGCAGCTGGGGACAGGGGGCCACAGATACGCAGTATTTT,TRBD1,TRBV7-2,few,TRBJ2-3
CSVERAQEFNYGYTF,TGCAGCGTTGAGAGGGCACAGGAATTTAACTATGGCTACACCTTC,.,TRBV29-1,few,TRBJ1-2
CSVKGTGAANTEAFF,TGCAGCGTTAAGGGGACAGGGGCCGCGAACACTGAAGCTTTCTTT,TRBD1,TRBV29-1,.,TRBJ1-1
CASSAIRGSYNEQFF,TGTGCCAGCAGTGCAATCAGGGGTTCCTACAATGAGCAGTTCTTC,.,TRBV7-2,.,TRBJ2-1
CASSQHLTGSETQYF,TGCGCCAGCAGCCAACATTTGACGGGGTCAGAGACCCAGTACTTC,.,TRBV4-3,.,TRBJ2-5
CASNSDSGPLRNGYTF,TGTGCCAGCAATAGCGATTCAGGGCCACTAAGGAATGGCTACACCTTC,.,TRBV25-1,.,TRBJ1-2
CSAYSGGVNTGELFF,TGCAGTGCTTATAGCGGGGGCGTGAACACCGGGGAGCTGTTTTTT,TRBD2,TRBV20-1,.,TRBJ2-2
CASSLGPSGINEQFF,TGTGCCAGCAGCTTAGGACCCAGCGGGATTAATGAGCAGTTCTTC,TRBD2,TRBV7-2,.,TRBJ2-1
CASSPLSGLGADTQYF,TGTGCCAGCTCCCCTCTATCGGGACTGGGGGCAGATACGCAGTATTTT,.,TRBV18,few,TRBJ2-3
CASSVNSGGASEAFF,TGTGCCAGCAGCGTTAACAGTGGGGGCGCGAGTGAAGCTTTCTTT,.,TRBV9,.,TRBJ1-1
CASSFWGPNTEAFF,TGTGCCAGCAGCTTTTGGGGCCCGAACACTGAAGCTTTCTTT,.,TRBV5-5,.,TRBJ1-1
CGARERTSGGNEQFF,TGCGGTGCTAGAGAAAGGACTAGCGGGGGCAATGAGCAGTTCTTC,TRBD2,TRBV20-1,once,TRBJ2-1
CASSIGRGTQYF,TGTGCCAGCAGCATCGGACGTGGAACGCAGTATTTT,.,TRBV7-2,.,TRBJ2-3
CATPGSDEQYF,TGTGCCACCCCCGGGAGTGACGAGCAGTACTTC,.,TRBV21-1,.,TRBJ2-7
CASSQDMVRGRVNEQYF,TGTGCCAGCAGCCAAGATATGGTCCGGGGGAGGGTCAATGAGCAGTACTTC,TRBD2,TRBV3-1,.,TRBJ2-7
CASSPHGGSTDTQYF,TGTGCCAGCAGCCCCCATGGGGGGAGCACAGATACGCAGTATTTT,.,TRBV7-2,.,TRBJ2-3
CSSSGSTYNEQFF,TGCAGCTCGAGCGGGAGCACGTACAATGAGCAGTTCTTC,TRBD2,TRBV29-1,few,TRBJ2-1
CASRRQEQETQYF,TGTGCCAGCAGGCGACAGGAGCAAGAGACCCAGTACTTC,.,TRBV12-3/TRBV12-4,.,TRBJ2-5
CASSPPNFPGANVLTF,TGTGCCAGCAGTCCGCCTAACTTTCCTGGGGCCAACGTCCTGACTTTC,.,TRBV6-2/TRBV6-3,once,TRBJ2-6
CASSPLAGAAYEQYF,TGCGCCAGCAGCCCGTTAGCGGGAGCAGCCTACGAGCAGTACTTC,TRBD2,TRBV5-1,many,TRBJ2-7
CSARETYFNEQFF,TGCAGTGCTAGAGAAACTTACTTCAATGAGCAGTTCTTC,.,TRBV20-1,.,TRBJ2-1
CSVETGLPYNEQFF,TGCAGCGTCGAGACAGGGTTGCCCTACAATGAGCAGTTCTTC,TRBD1,TRBV29-1,.,TRBJ2-1